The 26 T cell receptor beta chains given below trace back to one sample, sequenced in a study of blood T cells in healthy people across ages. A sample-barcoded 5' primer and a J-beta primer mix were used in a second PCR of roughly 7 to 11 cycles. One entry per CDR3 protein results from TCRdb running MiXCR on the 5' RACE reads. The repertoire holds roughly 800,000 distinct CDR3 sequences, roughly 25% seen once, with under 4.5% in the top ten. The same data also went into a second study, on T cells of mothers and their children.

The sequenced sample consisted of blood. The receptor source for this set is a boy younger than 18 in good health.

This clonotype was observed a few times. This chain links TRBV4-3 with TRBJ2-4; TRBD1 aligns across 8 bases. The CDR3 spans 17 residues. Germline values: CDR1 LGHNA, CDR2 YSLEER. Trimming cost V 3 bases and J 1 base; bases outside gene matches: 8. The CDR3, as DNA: TGCGCCAGCAGCCAGACCTTCACAGGGGGGGCCAAAAACATTCAGTACTTC. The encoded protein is CASSQTFTGGAKNIQYF.

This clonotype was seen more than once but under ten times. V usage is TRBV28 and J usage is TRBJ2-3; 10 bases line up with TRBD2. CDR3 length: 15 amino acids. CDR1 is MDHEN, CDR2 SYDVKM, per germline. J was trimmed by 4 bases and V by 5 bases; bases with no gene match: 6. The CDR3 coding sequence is TGTGCCAGCAGTCTTACTAGCGGGAACCCAGATACGCAGTATTTT. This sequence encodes CASSLTSGNPDTQYF.

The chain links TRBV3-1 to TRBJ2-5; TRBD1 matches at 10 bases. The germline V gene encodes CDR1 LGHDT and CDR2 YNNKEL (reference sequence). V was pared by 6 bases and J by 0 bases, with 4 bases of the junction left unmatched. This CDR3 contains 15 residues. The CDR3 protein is CASSRDRGYQETQYF. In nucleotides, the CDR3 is TGTGCCAGCAGTCGGGACAGGGGATACCAAGAGACCCAGTACTTC.

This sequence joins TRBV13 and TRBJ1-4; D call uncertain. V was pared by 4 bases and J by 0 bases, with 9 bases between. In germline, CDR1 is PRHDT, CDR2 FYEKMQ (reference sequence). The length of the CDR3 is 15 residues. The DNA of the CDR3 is TGTGCCAGCAGCTCCCGGTTCGCAACTAATGAAAAACTGTTTTTT. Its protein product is CASSSRFATNEKLFF. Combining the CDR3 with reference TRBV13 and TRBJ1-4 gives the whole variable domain AAGVIQSPRHLIKEKRETATLKCYPIPRHDTVYWYQQGPGQDPQFLISFYEKMQSDKGSIPDRFSAQQFSDYHSELNMSSLELGDSALYFCASSSRFATNEKLFFGSGTQLSVL.

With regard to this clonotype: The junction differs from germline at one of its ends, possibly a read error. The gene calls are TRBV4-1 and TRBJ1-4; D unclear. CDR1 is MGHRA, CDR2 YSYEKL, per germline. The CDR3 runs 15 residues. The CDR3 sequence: CASSQVATENEELFF. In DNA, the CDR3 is TGCGCCAGCAGCCAAGTAGCCACAGAGAATGAAGAACTGTTTTTT.

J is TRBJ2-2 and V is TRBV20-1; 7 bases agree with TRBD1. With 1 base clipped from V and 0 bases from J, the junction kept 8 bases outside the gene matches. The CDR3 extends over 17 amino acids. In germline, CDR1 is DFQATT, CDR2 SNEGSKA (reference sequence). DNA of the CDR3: TGCAGTGCTAGAGCCTCGTTGGGACAGTCGAACACCGGGGAGCTGTTTTTT. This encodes CSARASLGQSNTGELFF.

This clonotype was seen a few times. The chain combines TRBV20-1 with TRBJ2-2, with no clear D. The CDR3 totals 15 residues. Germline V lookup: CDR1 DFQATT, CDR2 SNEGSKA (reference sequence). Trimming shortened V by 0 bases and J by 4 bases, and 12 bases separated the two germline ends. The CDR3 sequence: CSARDGGIVTGELFF. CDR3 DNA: TGCAGTGCTAGAGATGGTGGGATAGTCACCGGGGAGCTGTTTTTT.

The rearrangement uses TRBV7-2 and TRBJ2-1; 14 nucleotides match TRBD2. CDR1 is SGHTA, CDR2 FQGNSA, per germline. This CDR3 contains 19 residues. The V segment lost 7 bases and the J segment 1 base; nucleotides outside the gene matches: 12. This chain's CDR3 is CASTKSTGLAGVSYNEQFF. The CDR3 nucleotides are TGTGCCAGCACAAAAAGCACGGGACTAGCGGGAGTTTCCTACAATGAGCAGTTCTTC.

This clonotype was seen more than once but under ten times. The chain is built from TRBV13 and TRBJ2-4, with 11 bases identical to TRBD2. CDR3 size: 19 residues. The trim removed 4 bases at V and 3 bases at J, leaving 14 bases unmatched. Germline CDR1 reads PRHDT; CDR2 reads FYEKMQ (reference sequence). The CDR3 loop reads CASSSDPGPGLAVKNIQYF. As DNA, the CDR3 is TGTGCCAGCAGCTCAGATCCCGGGCCGGGACTAGCGGTCAAAAACATTCAGTACTTC.

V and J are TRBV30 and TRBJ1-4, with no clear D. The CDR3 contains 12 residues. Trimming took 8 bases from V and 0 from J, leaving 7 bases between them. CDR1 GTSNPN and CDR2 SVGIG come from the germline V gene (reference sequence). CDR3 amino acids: CAADATNEKLFF. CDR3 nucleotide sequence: TGTGCCGCAGACGCAACTAATGAAAAACTGTTTTTT.

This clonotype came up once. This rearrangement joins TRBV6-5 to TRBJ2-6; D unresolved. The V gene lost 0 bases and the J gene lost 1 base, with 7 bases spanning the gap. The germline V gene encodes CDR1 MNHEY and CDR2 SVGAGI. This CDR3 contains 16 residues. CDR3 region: CASSYSDMSGANVLTF. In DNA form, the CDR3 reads TGTGCCAGCAGTTACTCTGACATGTCTGGGGCCAACGTCCTGACTTTC.

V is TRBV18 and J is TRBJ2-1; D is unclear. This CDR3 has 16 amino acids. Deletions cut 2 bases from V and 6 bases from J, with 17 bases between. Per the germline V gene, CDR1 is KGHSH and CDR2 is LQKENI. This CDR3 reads CASSPIPPTASNEQFF. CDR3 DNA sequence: TGTGCCAGCTCACCAATACCCCCAACGGCCTCCAATGAGCAGTTCTTC.

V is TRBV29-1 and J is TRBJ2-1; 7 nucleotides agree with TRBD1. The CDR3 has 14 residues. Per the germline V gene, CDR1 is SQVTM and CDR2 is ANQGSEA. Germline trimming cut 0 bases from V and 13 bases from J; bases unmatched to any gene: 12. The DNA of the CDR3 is TGCAGCGTTGAAGAACAAAACACCGGGACAGTTCAGTTCTTC. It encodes CSVEEQNTGTVQFF.

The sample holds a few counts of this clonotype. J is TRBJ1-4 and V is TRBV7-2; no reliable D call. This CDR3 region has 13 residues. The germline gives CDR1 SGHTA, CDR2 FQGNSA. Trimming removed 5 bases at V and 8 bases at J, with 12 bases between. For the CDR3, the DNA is TGTGCCAGCAGCGGGCGGGGTCAGGAAAAACTGTTTTTT. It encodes CASSGRGQEKLFF.

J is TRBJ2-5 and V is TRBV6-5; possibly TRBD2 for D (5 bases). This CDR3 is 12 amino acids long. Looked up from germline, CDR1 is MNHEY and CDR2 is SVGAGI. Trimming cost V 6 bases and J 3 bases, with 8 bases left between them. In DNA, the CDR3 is TGTGCCAGCAGGGTGGGAGAAGAGACCCAGTACTTC. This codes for CASRVGEETQYF.

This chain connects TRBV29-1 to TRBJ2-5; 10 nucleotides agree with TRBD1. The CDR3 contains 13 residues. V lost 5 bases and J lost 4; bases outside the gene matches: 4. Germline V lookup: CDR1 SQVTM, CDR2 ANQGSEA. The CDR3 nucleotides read TGCAGCGTTTACGGACAGGGGGTAGAGACCCAGTACTTC. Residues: CSVYGQGVETQYF.

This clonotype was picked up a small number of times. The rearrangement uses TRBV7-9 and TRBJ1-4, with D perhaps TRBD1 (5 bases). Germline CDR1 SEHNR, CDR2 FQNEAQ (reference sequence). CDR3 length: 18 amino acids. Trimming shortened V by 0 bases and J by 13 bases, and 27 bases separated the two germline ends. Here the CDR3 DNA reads TGTGCCAGCAGCTTAGCTGCATGGACACCCGCTTTTGAGGGAGGACTGTTTTTT. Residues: CASSLAAWTPAFEGGLFF.

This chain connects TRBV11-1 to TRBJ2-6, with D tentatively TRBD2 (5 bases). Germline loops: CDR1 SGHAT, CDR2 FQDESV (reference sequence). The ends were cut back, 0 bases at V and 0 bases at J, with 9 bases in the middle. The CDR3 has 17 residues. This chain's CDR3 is CASSLASGSSGANVLTF. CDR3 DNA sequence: TGTGCCAGCAGCTTAGCTTCGGGAAGCTCTGGGGCCAACGTCCTGACTTTC.

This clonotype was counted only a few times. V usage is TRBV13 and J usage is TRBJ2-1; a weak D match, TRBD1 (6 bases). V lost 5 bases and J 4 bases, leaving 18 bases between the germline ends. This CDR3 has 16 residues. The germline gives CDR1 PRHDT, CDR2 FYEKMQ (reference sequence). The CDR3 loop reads CASSDPTRTAYNEQFF. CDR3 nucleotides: TGTGCCAGCAGCGATCCCACCCGGACAGCTTACAATGAGCAGTTCTTC.

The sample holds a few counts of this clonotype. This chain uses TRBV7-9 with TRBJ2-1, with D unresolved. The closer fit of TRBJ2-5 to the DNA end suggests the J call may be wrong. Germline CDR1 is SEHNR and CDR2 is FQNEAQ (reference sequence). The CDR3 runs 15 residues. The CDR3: CASSTAGPLQETQYF. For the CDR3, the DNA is TGTGCCAGCAGCACGGCCGGGCCCCTACAAGAGACCCAGTACTTC.

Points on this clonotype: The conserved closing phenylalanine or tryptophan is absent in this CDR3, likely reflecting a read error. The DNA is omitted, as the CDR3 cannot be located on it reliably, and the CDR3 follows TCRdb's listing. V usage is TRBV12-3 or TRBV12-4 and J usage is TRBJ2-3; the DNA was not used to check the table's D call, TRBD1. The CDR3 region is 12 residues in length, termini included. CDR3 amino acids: CASSSGIDAQYS.

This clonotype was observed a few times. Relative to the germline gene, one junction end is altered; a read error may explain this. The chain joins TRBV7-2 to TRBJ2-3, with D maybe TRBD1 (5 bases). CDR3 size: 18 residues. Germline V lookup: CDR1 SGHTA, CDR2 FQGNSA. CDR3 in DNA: TGTGCCAGCAGATTAGGAGTTGTCGACAGAACCTTCACAGATACGCAGTATTTT. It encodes CASRLGVVDRTFTDTQYF.

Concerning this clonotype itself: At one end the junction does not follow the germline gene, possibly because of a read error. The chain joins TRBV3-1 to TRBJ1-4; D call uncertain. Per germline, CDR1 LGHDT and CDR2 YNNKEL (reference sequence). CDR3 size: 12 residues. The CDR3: CASSQEDEKLFF. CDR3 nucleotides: TGTGCCAGCAGCCAAGAGGATGAGAAACTGTTTTTT.

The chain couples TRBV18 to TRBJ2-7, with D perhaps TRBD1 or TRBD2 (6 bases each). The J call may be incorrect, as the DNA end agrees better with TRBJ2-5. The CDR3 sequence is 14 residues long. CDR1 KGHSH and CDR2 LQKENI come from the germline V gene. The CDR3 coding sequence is TGTGCCAGCTCACCACGTTCCGGGGGCGAGACCCAGTACTTC. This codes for CASSPRSGGETQYF.

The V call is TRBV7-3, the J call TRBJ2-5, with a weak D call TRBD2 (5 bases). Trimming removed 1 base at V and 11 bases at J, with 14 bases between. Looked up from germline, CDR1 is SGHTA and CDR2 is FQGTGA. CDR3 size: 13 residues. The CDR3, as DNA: TGTGCCAGCAGCTTAAGTCTAGCAGAGGAGCAGTACTTC. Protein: CASSLSLAEEQYF.

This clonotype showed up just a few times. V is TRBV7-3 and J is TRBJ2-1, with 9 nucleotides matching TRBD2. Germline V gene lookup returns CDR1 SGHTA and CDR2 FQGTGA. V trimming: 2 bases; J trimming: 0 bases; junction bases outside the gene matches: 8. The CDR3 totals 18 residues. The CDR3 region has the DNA TGTGCCAGCAGCTTAGTAGCGGGGGTAGGGGGCTCCTACAATGAGCAGTTCTTC. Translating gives CASSLVAGVGGSYNEQFF.